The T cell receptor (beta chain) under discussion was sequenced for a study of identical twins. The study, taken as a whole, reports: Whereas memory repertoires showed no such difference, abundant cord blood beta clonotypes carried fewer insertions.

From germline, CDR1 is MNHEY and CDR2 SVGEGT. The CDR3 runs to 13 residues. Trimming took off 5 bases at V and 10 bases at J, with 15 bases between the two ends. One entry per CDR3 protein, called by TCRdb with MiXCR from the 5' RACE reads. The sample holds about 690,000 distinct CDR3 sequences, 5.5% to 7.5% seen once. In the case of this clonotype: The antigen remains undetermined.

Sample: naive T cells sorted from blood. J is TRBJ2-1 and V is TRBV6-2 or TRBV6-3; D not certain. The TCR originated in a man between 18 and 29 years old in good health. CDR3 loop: CASSPPVSFEQFF. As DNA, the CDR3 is TGTGCCAGCAGTCCCCCAGTGAGCTTCGAGCAGTTCTTC.